Included here is one T cell receptor beta chain sequence, with context. These data originate in a study of blood T cell repertoires in COVID-19. Study context: T cells, B-cell-depleted T cells, or PBMCs provided the cDNA or gDNA that served as material.

Germline V CDR1 and CDR2: MDHEN, SYDVKM. Trimming removed 5 bases from V and 7 bases from J, with 23 bases in between. The CDR3 sequence is 16 residues long. Cohort placement rested on clinical history that participants reported themselves. Method: immunoSEQ multiplex PCR; TCRdb's copy keeps in-frame clones and lacks some. This sample carries about 200,000 clones, about 86% of them seen once, and the ten largest clones take about 9.8%. V is TRBV28 and J is TRBJ1-2; D possibly corresponds to TRBD1 (5 bases). The sequenced material came from PBMCs or T cells enriched from blood (not recorded which). The clonotype originates from a woman in her forties or fifties with acute COVID-19. The CDR3 protein is CASSPYPAGLTPGYTF. The CDR3 bases are TGTGCCAGCAGTCCCTACCCGGCAGGGTTAACTCCTGGCTACACCTTC.